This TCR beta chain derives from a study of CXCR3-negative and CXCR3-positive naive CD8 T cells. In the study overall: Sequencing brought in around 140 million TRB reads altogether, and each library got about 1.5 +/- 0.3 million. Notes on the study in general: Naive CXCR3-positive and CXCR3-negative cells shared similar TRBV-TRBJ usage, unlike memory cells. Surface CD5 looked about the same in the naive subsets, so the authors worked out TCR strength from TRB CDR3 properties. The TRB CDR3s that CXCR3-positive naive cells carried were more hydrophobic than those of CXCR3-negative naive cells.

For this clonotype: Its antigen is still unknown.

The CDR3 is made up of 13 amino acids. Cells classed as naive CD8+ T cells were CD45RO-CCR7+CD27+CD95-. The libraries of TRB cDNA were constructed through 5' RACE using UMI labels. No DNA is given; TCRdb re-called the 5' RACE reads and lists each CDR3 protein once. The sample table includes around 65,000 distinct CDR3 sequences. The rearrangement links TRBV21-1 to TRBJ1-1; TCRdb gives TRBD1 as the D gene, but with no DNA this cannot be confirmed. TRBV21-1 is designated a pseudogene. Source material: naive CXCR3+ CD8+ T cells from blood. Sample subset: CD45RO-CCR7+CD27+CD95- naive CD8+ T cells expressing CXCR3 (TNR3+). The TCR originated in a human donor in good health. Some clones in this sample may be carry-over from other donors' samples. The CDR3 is CASSKVRDREAFF.